The 19 T cell receptor beta chains presented below share a single source sample, sequenced in a study of T cells after posttransplantation cyclophosphamide. TCRdb's table, derived via immunoSEQ multiplex PCR, lists solely in-frame clones and lacks some. The table records about 34,000 clones without singletons, the ten largest covering approximately 6.4%. Sequenced material: PBMCs. The receptors shown here come from a woman aged 50 to 60 in good health and a related stem cell transplant donor.

This clone was seen many times. V is TRBV11-2 and J is TRBJ1-2, with TRBD1 identical over 11 bases. Germline CDR1 and CDR2: SGHAT and FQNNGV. The CDR3 covers 14 residues. The J segment lost 4 bases and the V segment lost 6 bases, leaving 4 bases of the junction unmatched. CDR3 in DNA: TGTGCCAGCAGTGGGGGACAGGGGGGCTATGGCTACACCTTC. Amino acid sequence: CASSGGQGGYGYTF.

This clone occurred many times. The chain carries TRBV28 and TRBJ2-7; 11 nucleotides align to TRBD1. V trimming: 7 bases; J trimming: 0 bases; junction bases outside the gene matches: 2. CDR1 and CDR2 (germline): MDHEN, SYDVKM. This CDR3 has 14 amino acids. DNA of the CDR3: TGTGCCAGCACCGGGACAGGGGGCTCCTACGAGCAGTACTTC. It yields the protein CASTGTGGSYEQYF.

This clone was picked up a small number of times. The chain is built from TRBV12-3 or TRBV12-4 and TRBJ2-5; D is possibly TRBD1 (7 bases). With 4 bases removed from V and 4 bases from J, the gap between germline ends came to 13 bases. CDR3 length: 14 residues. The CDR3 DNA sequence: TGTGCCAGCAGTTATGGAGGGGGCACAGAGACCCAGTACTTC. The encoded protein is CASSYGGGTETQYF.

This clone was found many times. The genes are TRBV7-3 and TRBJ2-6; D might be TRBD1 (6 bases). Between the trimmed V and J ends, which lost 0 bases and 0 bases, there was a span of 15 bases. Germline values: CDR1 SGHTA, CDR2 FQGTGA. CDR3 length: 19 amino acids. The CDR3 nucleotides read TGTGCCAGCAGCTTAACAGGGGGACCGCTACTCTCTGGGGCCAACGTCCTGACTTTC. Encoded protein: CASSLTGGPLLSGANVLTF.

This clone was seen ten or more times. V and J are TRBV7-9 and TRBJ1-2; perhaps TRBD1 as D (5 bases). V dropped 4 bases and J dropped 5 bases, with 17 bases sitting between them. The CDR3 totals 15 residues. Germline CDR1 SEHNR, CDR2 FQNEAQ (reference sequence). The CDR3 sequence: CASSYYATDSYGYTF. Written as DNA, the CDR3 is TGTGCCAGCAGCTATTACGCGACAGACAGTTATGGCTACACCTTC.

This clone was counted many times. The chain recombines TRBV7-9 with TRBJ2-1, with 9 nucleotides matching TRBD2. CDR1 and CDR2 (germline): SEHNR, FQNEAQ (reference sequence). The CDR3 runs 15 residues. J gave up 7 bases and V 2 bases, and 6 bases lay outside the gene matches. In DNA, the CDR3 is TGTGCCAGCAGCTTACTAGCGGGACGGGGGAATGAGCAGTTCTTC. Encoded protein: CASSLLAGRGNEQFF.

The V and J genes are TRBV7-6 and TRBJ1-2, with D perhaps matching TRBD1 (6 bases). Germline CDR1 and CDR2: SGHVS and FNYEAQ. The CDR3 has 14 amino acids. Trimming took off 4 bases at V and 8 bases at J, with 17 bases between the two ends. CDR3 region: CASSSAGQGGGYTF. The CDR3 DNA sequence: TGTGCCAGCAGCTCTGCAGGGCAAGGGGGAGGCTACACCTTC.

The table lists this clone with many counts. CDR3 in amino acids: CASSKASGWRNEQFF. CDR3 nucleotide sequence: TGTGCCAGCAGCAAAGCTAGCGGTTGGAGGAATGAGCAGTTCTTC. This chain uses TRBV5-8 with TRBJ2-1; 7 nucleotides line up with TRBD2. The CDR3 is 15 residues long. After removal of 4 bases from V and 7 bases from J, the junction contained 11 bases not matched to a gene. The germline CDR1 and CDR2 sequences are SGHTS and YDEGEE.

This clone was picked up many times. The CDR3 spells CASSLGYPLAGGSYNEQFF. CDR3 nucleotide sequence: TGTGCCAGCAGCTTAGGTTATCCACTAGCGGGAGGATCATACAATGAGCAGTTCTTC. The chain links TRBV7-9 to TRBJ2-1; TRBD2 agrees at 12 bases. The CDR3 covers 19 residues. Germline values: CDR1 SEHNR, CDR2 FQNEAQ (reference sequence). V dropped 1 base and J dropped 4; count of bases not matched to a gene: 11.

This clone has just a few counts. The V call is TRBV12-3 or TRBV12-4, the J call TRBJ2-2; TRBD2 matches 14 bases. The CDR3 is 18 residues long. The J segment lost 2 bases and the V segment lost 6 bases, leaving 8 bases of the junction unmatched. CDR3 amino acids: CASSLGLAGAGNTGELFF. Written as DNA, the CDR3 is TGTGCCAGCAGCCTGGGACTAGCGGGAGCTGGAAACACCGGGGAGCTGTTTTTT.

The chain joins TRBV30 to TRBJ2-3, with 14 bases fitting TRBD2. Looked up from germline, CDR1 is GTSNPN and CDR2 is SVGIG (reference sequence). CDR3 length: 16 amino acids. V lost 8 bases, J lost 4 bases, and 11 bases stayed unmatched. This CDR3 is CAGTGGLAGAADTQYF. The CDR3 coding sequence is TGTGCCGGAACCGGGGGACTAGCGGGAGCAGCAGATACGCAGTATTTT.

This clone has at least ten counts. The rearrangement links TRBV10-3 to TRBJ2-7; TRBD2 matches at 10 bases. With V trimmed by 9 bases and J by 5 bases, 7 bases remained unmatched. The CDR3 consists of 13 residues. Per the germline V gene, CDR1 is ENHRY and CDR2 is SYGVKD. The DNA for the CDR3 is TGTGCCATTTCTTCCGGGACTAGCGACGAGCAGTACTTC. As protein: CAISSGTSDEQYF.

This clone showed up many times. The gene calls are TRBV27 and TRBJ2-7, with 10 bases matching TRBD1. Germline V gives CDR1 MNHEY, CDR2 SMNVEV (reference sequence). The CDR3 is 14 residues long. V dropped 4 bases and J dropped 5; count of bases not matched to a gene: 5. Here the CDR3 DNA reads TGTGCCAGCAGTTCCTGGGACAGGGGACACGAGCAGTACTTC. Protein sequence: CASSSWDRGHEQYF.

This clone was observed at least ten times. The rearrangement uses TRBV28 and TRBJ1-1, with 8 bases lining up with TRBD1. The CDR3 contains 15 residues. Germline V lookup: CDR1 MDHEN, CDR2 SYDVKM. V was pared by 3 bases and J by 7 bases, with 10 bases of the junction left unmatched. CDR3 DNA: TGTGCCAGCAGTTTTCTTTCAGGGGGCAGCGGTGAAGCTTTCTTT. Its protein is CASSFLSGGSGEAFF.

This clone has ten or more counts. The chain links TRBV29-1 to TRBJ2-1; 11 positions match TRBD2. Germline CDR1 SQVTM, CDR2 ANQGSEA. The junction had 13 bases not matched to a gene; V was cut back by 7 bases and J by 2 bases. This CDR3 has 17 amino acids. The DNA for the CDR3 is TGCAGCGCTTTCTTAGCGGGAGGGCCAATAACCTACAATGAGCAGTTCTTC. Protein sequence: CSAFLAGGPITYNEQFF.

At least ten counts were recorded for this clone. This chain uses TRBV4-1 with TRBJ1-2; D remains unclear. With 0 bases removed from V and 4 bases from J, the gap between germline ends came to 12 bases. The CDR3 totals 15 residues. Germline V lookup: CDR1 MGHRA, CDR2 YSYEKL. The CDR3 region has the DNA TGCGCCAGCAGCCAAGATAACAGACCCGGCTATGGCTACACCTTC. Protein product: CASSQDNRPGYGYTF.

This clone was recorded at least ten times. V is TRBV5-4 and J is TRBJ2-7; D is undetermined. Germline V gives CDR1 SGHNT, CDR2 YYREEE (reference sequence). This CDR3 region has 13 residues. Deletions cut 4 bases from V and 1 base from J, with 9 bases between. The CDR3 sequence: CASSVPRSYEQYF. CDR3 DNA sequence: TGTGCCAGCAGCGTGCCCAGATCCTACGAGCAGTACTTC.

This clone was observed many times. The V and J genes are TRBV30 and TRBJ1-1; D not certain. The germline gives CDR1 GTSNPN, CDR2 SVGIG (reference sequence). This CDR3 contains 15 residues. V was pared by 0 bases and J by 0 bases, with 11 bases between. This chain's CDR3 is CAWSVEAGVNTEAFF. The CDR3 nucleotides are TGTGCCTGGAGTGTAGAGGCAGGAGTGAACACTGAAGCTTTCTTT.

The gene calls are TRBV30 and TRBJ2-1; 11 bases align to TRBD1. Germline V gives CDR1 GTSNPN, CDR2 SVGIG (reference sequence). Trimming cost V 1 base and J 10 bases; bases outside gene matches: 9. The CDR3 covers 15 residues. The CDR3 nucleotides are TGTGCCTGGAGTGGGGACAGGGGGATGGGAGAGGAGCAGTTCTTC. Translated: CAWSGDRGMGEEQFF.